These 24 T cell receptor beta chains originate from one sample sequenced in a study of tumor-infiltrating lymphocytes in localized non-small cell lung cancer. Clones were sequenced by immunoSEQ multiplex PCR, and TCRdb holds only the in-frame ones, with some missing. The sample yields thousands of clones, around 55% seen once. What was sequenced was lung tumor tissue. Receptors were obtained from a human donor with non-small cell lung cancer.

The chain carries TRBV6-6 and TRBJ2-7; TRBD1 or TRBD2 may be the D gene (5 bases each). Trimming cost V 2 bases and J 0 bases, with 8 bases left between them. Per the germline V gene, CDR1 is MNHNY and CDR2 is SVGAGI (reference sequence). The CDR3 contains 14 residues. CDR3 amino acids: CASSYPGSSYEQYF. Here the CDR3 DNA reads TGTGCCAGCAGTTACCCAGGGAGCTCCTACGAGCAGTACTTC.

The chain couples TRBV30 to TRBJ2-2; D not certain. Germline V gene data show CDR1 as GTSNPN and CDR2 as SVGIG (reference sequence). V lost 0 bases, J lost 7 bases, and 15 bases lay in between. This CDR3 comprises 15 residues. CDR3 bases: TGTGCCTGGAGTGTATCCGCTTTGGCAGTCGGGGAGCTGTTTTTT. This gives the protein CAWSVSALAVGELFF.

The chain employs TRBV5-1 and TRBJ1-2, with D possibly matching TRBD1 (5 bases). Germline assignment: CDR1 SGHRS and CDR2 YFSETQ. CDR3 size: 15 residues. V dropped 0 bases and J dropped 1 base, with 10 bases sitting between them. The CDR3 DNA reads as TGCGCCAGCAGCTTGGAGGCAGGGTTTAACTATGGCTACACCTTC. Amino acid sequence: CASSLEAGFNYGYTF.

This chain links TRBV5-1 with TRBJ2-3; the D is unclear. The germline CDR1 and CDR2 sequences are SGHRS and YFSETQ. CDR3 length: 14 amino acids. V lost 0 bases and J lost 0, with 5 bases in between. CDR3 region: CASSLAVSTDTQYF. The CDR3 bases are TGCGCCAGCAGCTTGGCAGTTAGCACAGATACGCAGTATTTT.

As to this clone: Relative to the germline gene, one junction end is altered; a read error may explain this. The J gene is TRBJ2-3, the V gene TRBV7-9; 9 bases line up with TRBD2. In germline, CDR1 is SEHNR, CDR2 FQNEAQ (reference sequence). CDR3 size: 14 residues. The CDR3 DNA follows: TGTGCCAGCAGCGGCGGGACTAGCATAGATACGCAGTATTTT. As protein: CASSGGTSIDTQYF.

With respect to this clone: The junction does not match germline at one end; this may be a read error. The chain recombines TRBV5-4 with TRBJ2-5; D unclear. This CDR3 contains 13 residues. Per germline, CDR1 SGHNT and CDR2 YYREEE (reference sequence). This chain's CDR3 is CASSLGFQETQYF. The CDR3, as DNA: TGTGCCAGCAGTTTGGGTTTCCAAGAGACCCAGTACTTC. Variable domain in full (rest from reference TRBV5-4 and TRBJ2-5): ETGVTQSPTHLIKTRGQQVTLRCSSQSGHNTVSWYQQALGQGPQFIFQYYREEENGRGNFPPRFSGLQFPNYSSELNVNALELDDSALYLCASSLGFQETQYFGPGTRLLVL.

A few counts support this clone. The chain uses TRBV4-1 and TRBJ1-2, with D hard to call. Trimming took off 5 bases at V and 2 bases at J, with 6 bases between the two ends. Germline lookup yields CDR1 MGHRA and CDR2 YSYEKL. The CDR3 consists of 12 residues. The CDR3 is CASSETNYGYTF. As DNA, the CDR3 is TGCGCCAGCAGCGAAACGAACTATGGCTACACCTTC.

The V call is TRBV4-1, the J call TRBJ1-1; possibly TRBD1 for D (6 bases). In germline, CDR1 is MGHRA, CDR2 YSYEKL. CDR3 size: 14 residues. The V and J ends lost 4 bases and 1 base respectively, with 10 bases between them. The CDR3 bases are TGCGCCAGCAGCCGTGGACAGTCGAACACTGAAGCTTTCTTT. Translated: CASSRGQSNTEAFF.

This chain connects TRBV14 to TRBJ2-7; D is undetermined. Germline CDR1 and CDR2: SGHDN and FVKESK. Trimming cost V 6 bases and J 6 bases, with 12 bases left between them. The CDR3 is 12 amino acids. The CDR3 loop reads CASSPTRLEQYF. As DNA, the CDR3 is TGTGCCAGCAGTCCCACCAGGCTCGAGCAGTACTTC. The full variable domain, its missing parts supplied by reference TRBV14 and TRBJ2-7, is EAGVTQFPSHSVIEKGQTVTLRCDPISGHDNLYWYRRVMGKEIKFLLHFVKESKQDESGMPNNRFLAERTGGTYSTLKVQPAELEDSGVYFCASSPTRLEQYFGPGTRLTVT.

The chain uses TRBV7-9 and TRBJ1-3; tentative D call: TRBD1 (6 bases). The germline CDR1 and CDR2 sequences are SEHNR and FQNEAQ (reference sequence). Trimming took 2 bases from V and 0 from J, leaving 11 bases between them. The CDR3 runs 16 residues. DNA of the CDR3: TGTGCCAGCAGCTTATGGGGGCAGAGCTCTGGAAACACCATATATTTT. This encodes CASSLWGQSSGNTIYF.

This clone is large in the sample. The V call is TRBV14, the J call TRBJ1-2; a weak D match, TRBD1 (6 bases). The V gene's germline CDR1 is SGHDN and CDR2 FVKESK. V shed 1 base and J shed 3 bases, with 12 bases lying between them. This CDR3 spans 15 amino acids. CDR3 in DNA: TGTGCCAGCAGCCAAGTTGACGGGGGCGACTATGGCTACACCTTC. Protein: CASSQVDGGDYGYTF.

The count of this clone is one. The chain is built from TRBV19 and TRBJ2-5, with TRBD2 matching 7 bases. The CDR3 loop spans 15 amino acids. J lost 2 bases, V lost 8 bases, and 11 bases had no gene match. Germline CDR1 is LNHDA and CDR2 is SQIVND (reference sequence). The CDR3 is CASGLWGGPQETQYF. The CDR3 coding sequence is TGTGCCAGTGGGCTATGGGGAGGGCCTCAAGAGACCCAGTACTTC.

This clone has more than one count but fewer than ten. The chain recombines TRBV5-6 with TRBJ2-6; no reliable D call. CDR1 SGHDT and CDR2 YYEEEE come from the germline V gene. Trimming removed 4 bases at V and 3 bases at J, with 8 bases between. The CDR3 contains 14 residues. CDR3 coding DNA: TGTGCCAGCAGCATTAATGGTGGGGCCAACGTCCTGACTTTC. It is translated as CASSINGGANVLTF.

CDR3 loop: CASSGLGQGTNEKLFF. As DNA, the CDR3 is TGTGCCAGCAGTGGGTTGGGGCAGGGAACTAATGAAAAACTGTTTTTT. V gene TRBV28 combines with J gene TRBJ1-4; perhaps TRBD1 as D (5 bases). Germline V gene lookup returns CDR1 MDHEN and CDR2 SYDVKM. V lost 5 bases to trimming and J lost 1 base, with 14 bases between them. This CDR3 comprises 16 residues.

CDR3 amino acids: CASSQGPGTDYGYTF. The CDR3 coding sequence is TGCGCCAGCAGCCAAGGTCCCGGGACGGACTATGGCTACACCTTC. This rearrangement joins TRBV4-3 to TRBJ1-2, with D maybe TRBD1 (5 bases). This CDR3 has 15 amino acids. The germline CDR1 and CDR2 sequences are LGHNA and YSLEER. Trimming pared 1 base from V and 3 bases from J, leaving 12 bases between.

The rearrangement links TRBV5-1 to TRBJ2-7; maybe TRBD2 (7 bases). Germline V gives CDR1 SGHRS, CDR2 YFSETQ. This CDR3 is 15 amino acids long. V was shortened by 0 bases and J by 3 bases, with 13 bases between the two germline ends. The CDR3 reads CASSLGGGADYEQYF. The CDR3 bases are TGCGCCAGCAGCTTGGGAGGGGGGGCGGACTACGAGCAGTACTTC.

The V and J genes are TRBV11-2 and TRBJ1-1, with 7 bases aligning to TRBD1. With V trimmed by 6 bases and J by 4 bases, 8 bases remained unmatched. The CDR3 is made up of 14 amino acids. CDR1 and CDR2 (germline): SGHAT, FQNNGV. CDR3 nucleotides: TGTGCCAGCAGTTTGACAGGGAAATTCACTGAAGCTTTCTTT. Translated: CASSLTGKFTEAFF.

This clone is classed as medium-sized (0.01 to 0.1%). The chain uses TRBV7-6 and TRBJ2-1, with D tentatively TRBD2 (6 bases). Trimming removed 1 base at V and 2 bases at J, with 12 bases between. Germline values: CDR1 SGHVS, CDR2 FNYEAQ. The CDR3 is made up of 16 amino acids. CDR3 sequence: CASSLGSGAAYNEQFF. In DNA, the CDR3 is TGTGCCAGCAGCTTAGGTTCGGGAGCAGCCTACAATGAGCAGTTCTTC.

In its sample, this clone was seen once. CDR3 protein: CASSVEVGWGTQYF. The CDR3 DNA follows: TGTGCCAGCAGCGTAGAAGTCGGTTGGGGGACCCAGTACTTC. The chain uses TRBV9 and TRBJ2-5, with unresolved D. The length of the CDR3 is 14 residues. Germline CDR1 SGDLS, CDR2 YYNGEE. V lost 0 bases and J 7 bases, leaving 13 bases between the germline ends.

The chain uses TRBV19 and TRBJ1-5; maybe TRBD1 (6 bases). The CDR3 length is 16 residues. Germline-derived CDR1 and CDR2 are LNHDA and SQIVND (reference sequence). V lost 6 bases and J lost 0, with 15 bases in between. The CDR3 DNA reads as TGTGCCAGTAGGGACAGCGAAGATTATAGCAATCAGCCCCAGCATTTT. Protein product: CASRDSEDYSNQPQHF.

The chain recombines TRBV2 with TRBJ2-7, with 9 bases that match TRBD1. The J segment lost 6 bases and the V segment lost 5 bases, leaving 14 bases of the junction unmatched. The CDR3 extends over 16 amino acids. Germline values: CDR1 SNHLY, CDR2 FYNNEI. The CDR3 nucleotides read TGTGCCAGCAGTTTTAACAGGGGGCACCCCCTGGGCGAGCAGTACTTC. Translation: CASSFNRGHPLGEQYF. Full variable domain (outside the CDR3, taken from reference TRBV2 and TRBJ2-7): EPEVTQTPSHQVTQMGQEVILRCVPISNHLYFYWYRQILGQKVEFLVSFYNNEISEKSEIFDDQFSVERPDGSNFTLKIRSTKLEDSAMYFCASSFNRGHPLGEQYFGPGTRLTVT.

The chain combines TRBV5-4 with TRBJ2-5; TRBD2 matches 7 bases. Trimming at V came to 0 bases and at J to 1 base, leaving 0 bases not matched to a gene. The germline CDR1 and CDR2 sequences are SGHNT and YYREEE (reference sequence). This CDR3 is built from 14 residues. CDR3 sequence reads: CASSLAGGQETQYF. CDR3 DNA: TGTGCCAGCAGCTTGGCGGGAGGCCAAGAGACCCAGTACTTC.

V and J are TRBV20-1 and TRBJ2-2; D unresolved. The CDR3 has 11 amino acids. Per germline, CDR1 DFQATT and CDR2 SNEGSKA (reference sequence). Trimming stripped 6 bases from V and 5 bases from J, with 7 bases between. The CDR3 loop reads CSAPLTGELFF. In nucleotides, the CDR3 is TGCAGTGCCCCCCTGACCGGGGAGCTGTTTTTT.

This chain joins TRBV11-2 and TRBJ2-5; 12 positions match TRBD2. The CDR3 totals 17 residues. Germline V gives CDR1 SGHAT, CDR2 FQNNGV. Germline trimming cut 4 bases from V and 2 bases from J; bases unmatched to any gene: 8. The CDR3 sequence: CASSSRTSGAFQETQYF. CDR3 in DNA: TGTGCCAGCAGCTCGCGGACTAGCGGGGCCTTTCAAGAGACCCAGTACTTC.